Listed here are 9 T cell receptor beta chains from one sample, sequenced in a study of cytomegalovirus exposure and HLA in healthy donors. Primers for the PCR totalled 60 Vbeta and 13 Jbeta. Here immunoSEQ multiplex PCR was the method, and the copy in TCRdb shows in-frame clones only, minus some. The sample holds about 170,000 clones, roughly 79% seen once. Material: PBMCs. The receptor set was obtained from a woman between 25 and 40 years old in good health and CMV-seropositive.

Here the CDR3 DNA reads TGTGCCAGCAGCTTGGCAGGTTACGGAAACACCATATATTTT. Encoded protein: CASSLAGYGNTIYF. The rearrangement joins TRBV5-6 to TRBJ1-3, with D unresolved. CDR1 and CDR2 from the germline V gene are SGHDT and YYEEEE. The CDR3 consists of 14 residues. V gave up 0 bases and J gave up 4 bases, with 8 bases separating them.

This clone was seen a few times. The V gene is TRBV4-3, the J gene TRBJ1-4; D possibly corresponds to TRBD1 (5 bases). V was pared by 1 base and J by 4 bases, with 13 bases between. The germline gives CDR1 LGHNA, CDR2 YSLEER. The CDR3 is 16 amino acids. The CDR3, as DNA: TGCGCCAGCAGCCAAGGGCAGGGAGGGATTAATGAAAAACTGTTTTTT. Protein: CASSQGQGGINEKLFF.

This chain joins TRBV2 and TRBJ1-5, with no clear D. Trimming stripped 5 bases from V and 3 bases from J, with 14 bases between. CDR3 length: 15 amino acids. In germline, CDR1 is SNHLY, CDR2 FYNNEI. The CDR3 coding sequence is TGTGCCAGCAGTCCTATCTCGGGATTCAATCAGCCCCAGCATTTT. It yields the protein CASSPISGFNQPQHF.

This sequence joins TRBV29-1 and TRBJ2-1, with D perhaps TRBD2 (7 bases). V was shortened by 8 bases and J by 0 bases, with 20 bases between the two germline ends. CDR1 and CDR2 from the germline V gene are SQVTM and ANQGSEA. CDR3 size: 16 residues. The CDR3 is CSTGVEGGSSYNEQFF. The CDR3, as DNA: TGCAGCACTGGGGTCGAGGGGGGGAGCTCCTACAATGAGCAGTTCTTC.

The genes are TRBV28 and TRBJ1-1; D unclear. The CDR3 covers 11 residues. Germline CDR1 is MDHEN and CDR2 is SYDVKM. Trimming left V 8 bases short and J 2 bases short, with 6 bases between. This chain's CDR3 is CASGLNTEAFF. CDR3 in DNA: TGTGCCAGCGGCCTTAACACTGAAGCTTTCTTT.

V usage is TRBV5-8 and J usage is TRBJ1-1; D gene ambiguous. CDR1 is SGHTS, CDR2 YDEGEE, per germline. The CDR3 contains 16 residues. Trimming pared 0 bases from V and 1 base from J, leaving 13 bases between. The CDR3 sequence: CASSLVAGYRNTEAFF. DNA of the CDR3: TGTGCCAGCAGCTTGGTGGCGGGTTACAGGAACACTGAAGCTTTCTTT. The entire variable domain, with the rest obtained from reference TRBV5-8 and TRBJ1-1, is as follows: EAGVTQSPTHLIKTRGQQATLRCSPISGHTSVYWYQQALGLGLQFLLWYDEGEERNRGNFPPRFSGRQFPNYSSELNVNALELEDSALYLCASSLVAGYRNTEAFFGQGTRLTVV.

The CDR3 DNA follows: TGTGCCAGCAGCCTCTCACCGGAGGGGACCTTCACAGATACGCAGTATTTT. Amino acid sequence: CASSLSPEGTFTDTQYF. This sequence joins TRBV11-2 and TRBJ2-3, with D possibly being TRBD2 (6 bases). Germline assignment: CDR1 SGHAT and CDR2 FQNNGV. CDR3 length equals 17 residues. The germline V and J ends were trimmed by 5 bases and 2 bases, with 20 bases remaining between them.

The genes are TRBV13 and TRBJ1-1; D remains unclear. The CDR3 covers 12 residues. Germline CDR1 PRHDT, CDR2 FYEKMQ (reference sequence). V was clipped by 5 bases and J by 6 bases, with 10 bases between them. CDR3 sequence: CASSPSRAEAFF. In DNA form, the CDR3 reads TGTGCCAGCAGCCCGTCACGAGCTGAAGCTTTCTTT.

CDR3 nucleotide sequence: TGCGCCAGCAGCTTGGGTGAGTACGAGCAGTACTTC. It codes for CASSLGEYEQYF. The chain is built from TRBV5-1 and TRBJ2-7; D ambiguous. V shed 0 bases and J shed 4 bases, with 5 bases lying between them. The CDR3 length is 12 residues. Germline V lookup: CDR1 SGHRS, CDR2 YFSETQ.